This T cell receptor (beta chain) is from a study of vaccination effects on CD4 cells after COVID-19. Broader study findings: Late post-vaccination, clones induced by infection and those induced by vaccine underwent marked clonal contraction.

Antigen-specific CD4+ T cell clonotypes were called by their expansion after viral peptide-pool culture in ViraFEST. Investigators separated out CD4+ T cells once 10 days of culture had passed. Convalescent patients had PCR-confirmed SARS-CoV-2 infection between March and December 2020. Germline assignment: CDR1 SEHNR and CDR2 FQNEAQ (reference sequence). The CDR3 covers 13 residues. Trimming stripped 5 bases from V and 6 bases from J, with 13 bases between. This clone was seen more than once but under ten times. The antigen remains unidentified. Here immunoSEQ multiplex PCR was the method, and the copy in TCRdb shows in-frame clones only, minus some. The data show tens of thousands of clones, under 85% seen once.

The sample was CD4+ T cells from PBMCs cultured with HIV peptides, taken before COVID-19 vaccination. Noted subset: HIV-1 Nef peptide pool negative control/reference culture. The TCR was taken from a human donor who had a prior SARS-CoV-2 infection. The chain couples TRBV7-9 to TRBJ1-1; no clear D gene. CDR3 region: CASSRRPLPEAFF. As DNA, the CDR3 is TGTGCCAGCAGCCGTCGGCCCCTTCCTGAAGCTTTCTTT.